Below, 32 T cell receptor beta chains from the same sample are listed, as sequenced in a study of T cells expressing NK-cell markers. TCRdb re-called the 5' RACE reads, yielding one record per CDR3 amino acid sequence without DNA. The sample's table shows approximately 550,000 distinct CDR3 sequences. Sample: blood T cells: a sorted CD56 or NKG2C T cell subset, CD4+ or CD8+ T cells, or bulk PBMC T cells (not recorded which). These receptors all stem from a man aged 18 to 35 in good health.

The genes are TRBV6-5 and TRBJ2-1; the TCRdb call, TRBD2, lacks DNA for checking. CDR1 is MNHEY, CDR2 SVGAGI, per germline. The CDR3 has 16 residues. The CDR3 here is CASRLAGEYLYNEQFF.

The J gene is TRBJ2-2, the V gene TRBV7-9; TCRdb's D call of TRBD1 is untestable without DNA. In germline, CDR1 is SEHNR, CDR2 FQNEAQ (reference sequence). This CDR3 region has 13 residues. CDR3 loop: CASRQGGTGELFF.

The V gene is TRBV5-1, the J gene TRBJ2-3; TCRdb's D call of TRBD2 is untestable without DNA. Germline CDR1 is SGHRS and CDR2 is YFSETQ. The CDR3 consists of 20 residues. CDR3 protein: CASSPEPRDSARYPTDTQYF.

The chain is built from TRBV27 and TRBJ2-7; no DNA is available, so the TRBD2 call from TCRdb remains unchecked. The germline gives CDR1 MNHEY, CDR2 SMNVEV (reference sequence). This CDR3 is built from 15 residues. CDR3 region: CASSLATSGRYEQYF.

The chain uses TRBV10-3 and TRBJ1-5. Germline assignment: CDR1 ENHRY and CDR2 SYGVKD. This CDR3 has 14 residues. CDR3: CAISDSGKPEPQHF.

The chain links TRBV12-3 or TRBV12-4 to TRBJ2-3; the TCRdb call, TRBD1, lacks DNA for checking. The length of the CDR3 is 18 residues. The CDR3 protein is CASSRTQQGGGAKDTQYF.

The V call is TRBV11-2, the J call TRBJ2-5; TCRdb's D call, TRBD1, is unchecked because there is no DNA. CDR1 and CDR2 (germline): SGHAT, FQNNGV. CDR3 length: 15 amino acids. This CDR3 is CASSPRQGLQETQYF.

The chain recombines TRBV6-1 with TRBJ2-4. The CDR3 extends over 14 amino acids. Germline CDR1 MNHNS, CDR2 SASEGT. The CDR3 region is CASSRRSGGNIQYF.

The chain uses TRBV15 and TRBJ2-2. This CDR3 has 14 residues. Per germline, CDR1 LNHNV and CDR2 YYDKDF (reference sequence). This chain's CDR3 is CATSMYRGGGELFF.

The chain is built from TRBV7-7 and TRBJ2-1; TCRdb's D call of TRBD2 is untestable without DNA. Germline values: CDR1 SSHAT, CDR2 FNYEAQ (reference sequence). The CDR3 sequence is 13 residues long. This chain's CDR3 is CASSLGGREEQFF.

J is TRBJ2-1 and V is TRBV5-5; TCRdb returns TRBD2, unconfirmable since there is no DNA. The CDR3 totals 16 residues. CDR1 and CDR2 from the germline V gene are SGHKS and YYEKEE (reference sequence). CDR3 loop: CASSSTGTRPYNEQFF.

The chain combines TRBV20-1 with TRBJ2-7; TCRdb reports TRBD2, a call that lacks DNA to check it against. Germline CDR1 and CDR2: DFQATT and SNEGSKA (reference sequence). The CDR3 loop spans 15 amino acids. The CDR3 sequence: CSARKAGAGLHEQYF.

The V and J genes are TRBV27 and TRBJ2-1; TCRdb outputs TRBD2, but without DNA this stays unchecked. The CDR3 covers 16 residues. Germline V gene lookup returns CDR1 MNHEY and CDR2 SMNVEV (reference sequence). The CDR3 region is CASRYTSGPSYNEQFF.

The gene calls are TRBV5-1 and TRBJ2-4. The CDR3 is 14 amino acids. Germline V CDR1 and CDR2: SGHRS, YFSETQ. Here the CDR3 reads CASSLGRVGNIQYF.

The chain uses TRBV5-5 and TRBJ1-6. CDR1 is SGHKS and CDR2 is YYEKEE in the germline V gene (reference sequence). The CDR3 totals 15 residues. The CDR3 sequence: CASSLGGSANSPLHF.

J is TRBJ2-7 and V is TRBV7-9. Germline V gene lookup returns CDR1 SEHNR and CDR2 FQNEAQ (reference sequence). The CDR3 spans 14 residues. The CDR3 here is CASNPMGTSYEQYF.

V gene TRBV20-1 combines with J gene TRBJ2-3; the D call from TCRdb, TRBD1, cannot be confirmed without DNA. The CDR3 consists of 16 residues. CDR1 and CDR2 (germline): DFQATT, SNEGSKA (reference sequence). The CDR3 is CSALDRYRDGLDTQYF.

The chain is built from TRBV28 and TRBJ2-5; TCRdb's D call, TRBD1, is unchecked because there is no DNA. The CDR3 consists of 15 residues. Germline CDR1 MDHEN, CDR2 SYDVKM. This CDR3 reads CASSSHRTDQETQYF. The entire variable domain, with the rest obtained from reference TRBV28 and TRBJ2-5, is as follows: DVKVTQSSRYLVKRTGEKVFLECVQDMDHENMFWYRQDPGLGLRLIYFSYDVKMKEKGDIPEGYSVSREKKERFSLILESASTNQTSMYLCASSSHRTDQETQYFGPGTRLLVL.

The gene calls are TRBV12-3 or TRBV12-4 and TRBJ2-7; the TCRdb D gene call, TRBD1, has no DNA to confirm it. CDR3 length equals 14 residues. The CDR3 is CASSLRQGNYEQYF.

The V gene is TRBV6-5, the J gene TRBJ1-2; lacking DNA, the TRBD1 call made by TCRdb goes unchecked. CDR1 is MNHEY and CDR2 is SVGAGI in the germline V gene. The CDR3 consists of 12 residues. CDR3 region: CASRSTGEGYTF.

This chain uses TRBV2 with TRBJ1-3. Germline assignment: CDR1 SNHLY and CDR2 FYNNEI. This CDR3 has 17 amino acids. The CDR3 protein is CASELLGGVGPGNTIYF.

CDR3 loop: CSAPIGIHTDTQYF. The chain has TRBV20-1 and TRBJ2-3. Germline loops: CDR1 DFQATT, CDR2 SNEGSKA (reference sequence). The CDR3 spans 14 residues.

The genes are TRBV10-3 and TRBJ2-3; the TCRdb call, TRBD2, lacks DNA for checking. CDR1 and CDR2 from the germline V gene are ENHRY and SYGVKD. The CDR3 sequence is 14 residues long. The CDR3 loop is CAISESVGGDTQYF.

The chain links TRBV24-1 to TRBJ2-3; TCRdb selects TRBD1, and the lack of DNA leaves this call unchecked. This CDR3 spans 17 amino acids. Germline V gene data show CDR1 as KGHDR and CDR2 as SFDVKD. CDR3 sequence: CATSDLGSGQYTDTQYF.

This chain uses TRBV5-1 with TRBJ2-2; TCRdb names TRBD1, which stays unverified in the absence of DNA. Germline assignment: CDR1 SGHRS and CDR2 YFSETQ. This CDR3 has 16 residues. The CDR3 protein is CASSLRTGDSAGELFF.

CDR3 loop: CAAGRDSTDTQYF. V and J are TRBV12-3 or TRBV12-4 and TRBJ2-3; TCRdb indicates TRBD2, and absent DNA this call remains unverified. This CDR3 has 13 residues.

This chain links TRBV5-1 with TRBJ1-1; TCRdb indicates TRBD1, and absent DNA this call remains unverified. This CDR3 comprises 18 residues. Germline values: CDR1 SGHRS, CDR2 YFSETQ. The CDR3 loop reads CASSLLGQGIPMNTEAFF.

The chain carries TRBV12-3 or TRBV12-4 and TRBJ1-3. This CDR3 contains 13 residues. CDR3 sequence reads: CASTGTAENTIYF.

The chain has TRBV12-3 or TRBV12-4 and TRBJ2-1; TCRdb calls TRBD1, which cannot be checked without DNA. This CDR3 region has 16 residues. CDR3 amino acids: CASSPATGTGSHEQFF.

J is TRBJ2-3 and V is TRBV29-1; TCRdb's assignment of TRBD1 cannot be checked, as there is no DNA. CDR3 length: 15 residues. Germline loops: CDR1 SQVTM, CDR2 ANQGSEA. The CDR3 loop reads CSVSPGLVGGDTQYF.

The CDR3 protein is CSAGGELAGGRETQYF. This chain connects TRBV20-1 to TRBJ2-5; TCRdb outputs TRBD2, but without DNA this stays unchecked. Germline CDR1 is DFQATT and CDR2 is SNEGSKA (reference sequence). This CDR3 has 16 residues.

The chain uses TRBV27 and TRBJ2-2; checking the TCRdb D call of TRBD1 is not possible without DNA. The germline V gene encodes CDR1 MNHEY and CDR2 SMNVEV (reference sequence). The CDR3 totals 14 residues. CDR3 protein: CASNPMGGTGELFF.